Listed below are T cell receptor beta chains from one sample, sequenced in a study of blood T cell repertoires in COVID-19. The data were produced by immunoSEQ multiplex PCR, yet TCRdb's version contains in-frame clones alone and is incomplete. The sample shows 270,000 or so clones, 65% to 85% of them seen only once. The sample was peripheral blood. These receptor sequences come from a human donor with COVID-19, enrolled during active disease. The donor label of this sample is uncertain. Each CDR3 is given with its conserved first and last residue. The D gene is left open where the match is weak. Clone size is shown for a subset of rows, as once, few, many or a class of expanded clone.

>TRBJ1-5|TRBD1|NA|TRBV6-5
CASSLGQGNYQPQHF
TGTGCCAGCAGCCTCGGACAGGGGAACTATCAGCCCCAGCATTTT
>TRBJ2-7|NA|NA|TRBV3-1/TRBV3-2
CASSSRGYEQYF
TGTGCCAGCAGCTCCCGGGGCTACGAGCAGTACTTC
>TRBJ2-7|NA|once|TRBV19
CASSNRLLPYEQYF
TGTGCCAGTAGTAACAGACTACTCCCTTACGAGCAGTACTTC
>TRBJ2-3|NA|NA|TRBV4-1
CASSQASRGSTDTQYF
TGCGCCAGCAGCCAAGCGTCCAGGGGTAGCACAGATACGCAGTATTTT
>TRBJ2-7|NA|NA|TRBV28
CASTRSRRDGGYEQYF
TGTGCCAGCACTCGCTCTAGGAGGGACGGAGGATACGAGCAGTACTTC
>TRBJ2-3|TRBD2|few|TRBV6-2/TRBV6-3
CASSYVTGGPRTDTQYF
TGTGCCAGCAGTTATGTGACGGGAGGGCCACGGACAGATACGCAGTATTTT
>TRBJ1-2|TRBD1|NA|TRBV19
CASSITGVARGYTF
TGTGCCAGTAGTATCACAGGGGTCGCGAGGGGCTACACCTTC
>TRBJ1-4|TRBD1|NA|TRBV5-1
CASSEVWQGGPTNEKLFF
TGCGCCAGCAGCGAGGTGTGGCAGGGGGGCCCAACTAATGAAAAACTGTTTTTT
>TRBJ1-6|NA|NA|TRBV28
CASSLGHENSPLHF
TGTGCCAGCAGTTTGGGGCACGAGAATTCACCCCTCCACTTT
>TRBJ2-1|TRBD2|NA|TRBV12-3/TRBV12-4
CASSRLAGEQFF
TGTGCCAGCAGCAGACTAGCGGGAGAGCAGTTCTTC
>TRBJ1-6|NA|NA|TRBV11-2
CASSLGRAGTGSPLHF
TGTGCCAGCAGCTTAGGGAGAGCGGGGACTGGGTCACCCCTCCACTTT
>TRBJ2-3|TRBD2|once|TRBV6-6
CASRAGGRDTQYF
TGTGCCAGCAGAGCGGGAGGGAGGGATACGCAGTATTTT
>TRBJ2-2|TRBD1|NA|TRBV19
CASSNRGGTGELFF
TGTGCCAGTAGTAACAGGGGTGGCACCGGGGAGCTGTTTTTT
>TRBJ2-7|NA|NA|TRBV10-3
CAISEGTPSYEQYF
TGTGCCATCAGTGAGGGGACACCTTCCTACGAGCAGTACTTC
>TRBJ1-5|TRBD1|NA|TRBV7-9
CASSLGGDRGAGQPQHF
TGTGCCAGCAGCTTAGGTGGGGACAGGGGAGCAGGGCAGCCCCAGCATTTT
>TRBJ2-7|NA|NA|TRBV2
CASKKDGGSHEQYF
TGTGCCAGCAAGAAGGATGGGGGCTCCCACGAGCAGTACTTC
>TRBJ2-3|NA|NA|TRBV29-1
CSARLTGTSSGTDTQYF
TGCAGCGCCCGCCTTACGGGCACCTCTTCGGGGACAGATACGCAGTATTTT
>TRBJ1-1|TRBD1|NA|TRBV29-1
CSVEALDRVASEAFF
TGCAGCGTTGAGGCCCTGGACAGGGTTGCATCTGAAGCTTTCTTT
>TRBJ2-7|NA|NA|TRBV19
CASSIEGQGPYEQYF
TGTGCCAGTAGTATAGAGGGTCAGGGCCCCTACGAGCAGTACTTC
>TRBJ1-1|NA|NA|TRBV5-1
CASSLVGGALGEAFF
TGCGCCAGCAGCTTGGTCGGGGGGGCGTTAGGTGAAGCTTTCTTT
>TRBJ1-1|NA|NA|TRBV28
CASSPTGRVTEAFF
TGTGCCAGCAGTCCCACAGGGCGGGTCACTGAAGCTTTCTTT
>TRBJ2-5|TRBD2|NA|TRBV3-1/TRBV3-2
CASSSREGLAEETQYF
TGTGCCAGCAGCTCCCGAGAGGGACTAGCGGAAGAGACCCAGTACTTC
>TRBJ1-1|TRBD1|NA|TRBV7-3
CASSSETGEGHEAFF
TGTGCCAGCAGCTCCGAGACAGGGGAAGGACATGAAGCTTTCTTT
>TRBJ1-2|NA|NA|TRBV28
CASSLSIPGHLNYGYTF
TGTGCCAGCAGTTTATCTATCCCGGGACACCTGAACTATGGCTACACCTTC
>TRBJ1-4|TRBD1|NA|TRBV11-1
CASSLGQGATNEKLFF
TGTGCCAGCAGCTTAGGACAGGGGGCGACTAATGAAAAACTGTTTTTT
>TRBJ2-1|NA|NA|TRBV6-2/TRBV6-3
CASSPTDRDEQFF
TGTGCCAGCAGCCCCACGGATCGGGATGAGCAGTTCTTC
>TRBJ2-7|NA|NA|TRBV9
CASSVAPGLSYEQYF
TGTGCCAGCAGCGTAGCCCCAGGTCTCTCCTACGAGCAGTACTTC
>TRBJ2-3|NA|NA|TRBV27
CASEAVPGDRTDTQYF
TGTGCCAGCGAGGCCGTACCGGGAGACCGCACAGATACGCAGTATTTT
>TRBJ2-6|NA|NA|TRBV5-5
CASSLAGSGANVLTF
TGTGCCAGCAGCTTGGCAGGCTCTGGGGCCAACGTCCTGACTTTC